What follows are 26 T cell receptor beta chains derived from one specimen sequenced in a study of blood T cell repertoires in COVID-19. Assay used: immunoSEQ multiplex PCR; TCRdb lists only in-frame clones, some missing. The sample shows about 270,000 clones, approximately 92% of them seen only once. Input material: peripheral blood. The receptors derive from a person aged 18 to 35 with COVID-19, enrolled during active disease.

The rearrangement joins TRBV5-1 to TRBJ2-2, with 11 positions matching TRBD2. The ends lost 2 bases at V and 6 bases at J; junction bases unmatched: 3. Germline V CDR1 and CDR2: SGHRS, YFSETQ. The CDR3 has 15 amino acids. CDR3 in amino acids: CASSFTSGSPGELFF. DNA for the CDR3: TGCGCCAGCAGCTTCACTAGCGGGAGTCCCGGGGAGCTGTTTTTT. The complete variable domain, with remaining parts taken from reference TRBV5-1 and TRBJ2-2, reads KAGVTQTPRYLIKTRGQQVTLSCSPISGHRSVSWYQQTPGQGLQFLFEYFSETQRNKGNFPGRFSGRQFSNSRSEMNVSTLELGDSALYLCASSFTSGSPGELFFGEGSRLTVL.

For the CDR3, the DNA is TGTGCCAGCAGTTTGGTGCCGGGCGAGCAGTACTTC. Translation gives CASSLVPGEQYF. V usage is TRBV12-3 or TRBV12-4 and J usage is TRBJ2-7; D is undetermined. The CDR3 is 12 residues long. Trimming shortened V by 3 bases and J by 6 bases, and 9 bases separated the two germline ends.

The chain joins TRBV28 to TRBJ2-7; tentatively, D is TRBD2 (6 bases). V lost 3 bases and J 4 bases, leaving 16 bases between the germline ends. This CDR3 has 15 residues. Germline V lookup: CDR1 MDHEN, CDR2 SYDVKM. Here the CDR3 reads CASSFAGSGLYEQYF. DNA of the CDR3: TGTGCCAGCAGTTTTGCGGGATCAGGGTTGTACGAGCAGTACTTC.

The rearrangement joins TRBV14 to TRBJ2-7; TRBD1 agrees at 9 bases. The CDR3 is made up of 16 amino acids. V lost 2 bases and J lost 7; bases outside the gene matches: 12. The germline CDR1 and CDR2 sequences are SGHDN and FVKESK. The CDR3 nucleotides are TGTGCCAGCAGCCAATTTCGGGACAGGGTTTGGGAAGAGCAGTACTTC. Its protein is CASSQFRDRVWEEQYF.

This clone was observed a handful of times. The chain combines TRBV12-3 or TRBV12-4 with TRBJ2-7, with no clear D. The CDR3 has 13 amino acids. V was trimmed by 1 base and J by 6 bases, leaving 10 bases between them. The CDR3 region has the DNA TGTGCCAGCAGTTTAGAAGCTAGACGCGAGCAGTACTTC. This gives the protein CASSLEARREQYF.

This clone was counted a single time. The gene calls are TRBV4-1 and TRBJ1-6; no firm D call. Trimming removed 0 bases at V and 5 bases at J, with 11 bases between. CDR1 and CDR2 from the germline V gene are MGHRA and YSYEKL. The CDR3 extends over 16 amino acids. The CDR3 bases are TGCGCCAGCAGCCAAGATCCAGTAAATAATAATTCACCCCTCCACTTT. It specifies CASSQDPVNNNSPLHF.

The CDR3 DNA reads as TGTGCCAGCAGCTTTGCTATAGATACCTACGAGCAGTACTTC. Protein: CASSFAIDTYEQYF. V usage is TRBV7-3 and J usage is TRBJ2-7, with D uncertain. The CDR3 sequence is 14 residues long. Trimming cost V 3 bases and J 2 bases, with 11 bases left between them. CDR1 is SGHTA, CDR2 FQGTGA, per germline.

The gene calls are TRBV6-5 and TRBJ1-5; tentative D call: TRBD1 (5 bases). Germline V gene data show CDR1 as MNHEY and CDR2 as SVGAGI. Trimming removed 10 bases at V and 2 bases at J, with 15 bases between. The CDR3 is 14 amino acids. CDR3 bases: TGTGCCACTACCCTGGGGCATCGCAATCAGCCCCAGCATTTT. Amino acid sequence: CATTLGHRNQPQHF.

This rearrangement joins TRBV7-2 to TRBJ2-7, with a weak D call TRBD2 (6 bases). The length of the CDR3 is 16 residues. The ends were cut back, 5 bases at V and 6 bases at J, with 23 bases in the middle. Germline CDR1 reads SGHTA; CDR2 reads FQGNSA. Here the CDR3 DNA reads TGTGCCAGCAGCCCCCGGGACTTACAGGTACCAACCGAGCAGTACTTC. Protein product: CASSPRDLQVPTEQYF. Full variable domain (rest looked up from reference TRBV7-2 and TRBJ2-7): GAGVSQSPSNKVTEKGKDVELRCDPISGHTALYWYRQSLGQGLEFLIYFQGNSAPDKSGLPSDRFSAERTGGSVSTLTIQRTQQEDSAVYLCASSPRDLQVPTEQYFGPGTRLTVT.

CDR3: CASSPAQGAGEQYF. For the CDR3, the DNA is TGTGCCAGCTCACCTGCACAGGGGGCGGGTGAGCAGTACTTC. The chain joins TRBV18 to TRBJ2-7, with TRBD1 matching over 9 bases. V lost 3 bases to trimming and J lost 7 bases; unmatched junction nucleotides: 7. This CDR3 contains 14 residues. Germline V gene sequence: CDR1 KGHSH, CDR2 LQKENI. Drawing the rest from reference TRBV18 and TRBJ2-7, the complete variable domain is NAGVMQNPRHLVRRRGQEARLRCSPMKGHSHVYWYRQLPEEGLKFMVYLQKENIIDESGMPKERFSAEFPKEGPSILRIQQVVRGDSAAYFCASSPAQGAGEQYFGPGTRLTVT.

The chain recombines TRBV7-8 with TRBJ2-7, with D possibly TRBD1 on 6 matching bases. The ends were cut back, 2 bases at V and 2 bases at J, with 22 bases in the middle. The CDR3 sequence is 18 residues long. The germline gives CDR1 SGHVS, CDR2 FQNEAQ. The CDR3 DNA sequence: TGTGCCAGCAGCTTATTCTGGGACACCAAACAATATACCTACGAGCAGTACTTC. It translates to CASSLFWDTKQYTYEQYF.

The chain joins TRBV10-3 to TRBJ1-2; 8 bases match TRBD1. In germline, CDR1 is ENHRY, CDR2 SYGVKD. Trimming removed 11 bases from V and 0 bases from J; junction bases left unmatched: 14. There are 16 residues in the CDR3. CDR3 bases: TGTGCCTCCTACACCCCCGGGACAGGATCTAACTATGGCTACACCTTC. As protein: CASYTPGTGSNYGYTF.

The chain couples TRBV5-1 to TRBJ2-7, with D possibly being TRBD1 (6 bases). V shed 2 bases and J shed 5 bases, with 23 bases lying between them. The length of the CDR3 is 17 residues. Germline V gene lookup returns CDR1 SGHRS and CDR2 YFSETQ. CDR3 sequence (DNA): TGCGCCAGCAGCTTAGGACAGAATTCTTACGGGGCTAACGAGCAGTACTTC. Translating it yields CASSLGQNSYGANEQYF.

This rearrangement joins TRBV24-1 to TRBJ1-3; TRBD1 aligns across 9 bases. J lost 2 bases, V lost 4 bases, and 5 bases had no gene match. CDR3 length: 16 amino acids. Germline CDR1 and CDR2: KGHDR and SFDVKD. CDR3 in amino acids: CATSDSTGGTGNTIYF. The DNA for the CDR3 is TGTGCCACCAGTGACTCGACAGGGGGTACTGGAAACACCATATATTTT.

The CDR3 loop reads CASSWPGQGYEQYF. In nucleotides, the CDR3 is TGTGCCAGCAGCTGGCCGGGACAGGGATACGAGCAGTACTTC. The V and J genes are TRBV5-8 and TRBJ2-7; 9 nucleotides align to TRBD1. This CDR3 is built from 14 residues. Losses at the gene ends were 3 bases for V and 4 bases for J; bases not matched to a gene: 5. Germline-derived CDR1 and CDR2 are SGHTS and YDEGEE.

The genes are TRBV12-1 and TRBJ2-7; the DNA was not compared with TRBD2, the D call given in the table. TRBV12-1 is an annotated pseudogene. This CDR3 is 16 amino acids long. CDR3 bases: TGTGCCAGCAGCCCCTGGACTAGCGGGAGGATCCACGAGCAGTACTTC. Translated: CASSPWTSGRIHEQYF.

The chain couples TRBV25-1 to TRBJ2-7, with a possible D match to TRBD2 (5 bases). V lost 5 bases, J lost 5 bases, and 13 bases lay in between. There are 13 residues in the CDR3. Germline V gene lookup returns CDR1 MGHDK and CDR2 SYGVNS. The CDR3 DNA is TGTGCCAGCAGTAGGAGGACCCCGGACGAGCAGTACTTC. Translation gives CASSRRTPDEQYF.

The V gene is TRBV3-1 (or the pseudogene TRBV3-2), the J gene TRBJ2-1, with 13 bases that match TRBD2. Germline lookup yields CDR1 LGHDT and CDR2 YNNKEL (reference sequence). Trimming at V came to 3 bases and at J to 7 bases, leaving 9 bases not matched to a gene. This CDR3 comprises 17 residues. The CDR3 nucleotides read TGTGCCAGCAGCCACAATCCCGGACTAGCGGGAGTAAATGAGCAGTTCTTC. The encoded protein is CASSHNPGLAGVNEQFF.

This clone was seen a single time. The chain couples TRBV14 to TRBJ2-1; 9 nucleotides match TRBD2. This CDR3 is 17 amino acids long. V shed 1 base, J shed 8 bases, and the junction held 12 bases outside the gene matches. CDR1 and CDR2 from the germline V gene are SGHDN and FVKESK. The CDR3 reads CASSQVGAGGPRDEQFF. CDR3 nucleotide sequence: TGTGCCAGCAGCCAAGTGGGTGCGGGAGGGCCCCGGGATGAGCAGTTCTTC.

The sample holds many counts of this clone. The V gene is TRBV5-6, the J gene TRBJ2-7; D is uncertain. The ends were cut back, 4 bases at V and 0 bases at J, with 11 bases in the middle. The length of the CDR3 is 14 residues. Germline CDR1 reads SGHDT; CDR2 reads YYEEEE. The CDR3: CASSLDPSSYEQYF. The CDR3 bases are TGTGCCAGCAGCCTGGACCCGAGCTCCTACGAGCAGTACTTC.

This clone has only one observation. The chain uses TRBV14 and TRBJ2-7, with D unclear. Trimming removed 6 bases from V and 0 bases from J, with 6 bases in between. Per germline, CDR1 SGHDN and CDR2 FVKESK. This CDR3 comprises 12 residues. In DNA, the CDR3 is TGTGCCAGCAGTCTCCTCTCCTACGAGCAGTACTTC. Protein sequence: CASSLLSYEQYF.

The rearrangement links TRBV20-1 to TRBJ1-2; D call uncertain. V was trimmed by 4 bases and J by 8 bases, leaving 5 bases between them. CDR3 size: 9 residues. From germline, CDR1 is DFQATT and CDR2 SNEGSKA (reference sequence). The CDR3 nucleotides are TGCAGTGCTACGAGGGGCTACACCTTC. This translates into CSATRGYTF.

This clone came up once. The chain couples TRBV9 to TRBJ2-7, with D tentatively TRBD2 (5 bases). The CDR3 has 13 amino acids. Germline CDR1 is SGDLS and CDR2 is YYNGEE. V shed 6 bases and J shed 0 bases, with 10 bases lying between them. The CDR3: CASKGDRSYEQYF. The CDR3 bases are TGTGCCAGCAAGGGAGACCGCTCCTACGAGCAGTACTTC.

This sequence joins TRBV24-1 and TRBJ2-2; 8 nucleotides match TRBD1. The V gene's germline CDR1 is KGHDR and CDR2 SFDVKD. This CDR3 comprises 17 residues. With 3 bases clipped from V and 6 bases from J, the junction kept 11 bases outside the gene matches. The CDR3 coding sequence is TGTGCCACCAGTGATCCCCGGGACAGGTTACAGTCCGGGGAGCTGTTTTTT. Its translation is CATSDPRDRLQSGELFF.

This chain uses TRBV6-5 with TRBJ2-3, with 7 positions matching TRBD1. Germline V lookup: CDR1 MNHEY, CDR2 SVGAGI. With V trimmed by 6 bases and J by 11 bases, 8 bases remained unmatched. This CDR3 is 12 amino acids long. In DNA form, the CDR3 reads TGTGCCAGCAGCCCCGACAGGGCTGGGCAGTATTTT. Translated, it gives CASSPDRAGQYF.

The genes are TRBV19 and TRBJ1-3; TRBD1 is a possible D gene (5 bases). CDR1 is LNHDA and CDR2 is SQIVND in the germline V gene (reference sequence). V lost 7 bases and J 4 bases, leaving 23 bases between the germline ends. The CDR3 runs 17 residues. The CDR3 sequence: CASISQAHNEDGNTIYF. For the CDR3, the DNA is TGTGCCAGTATATCACAGGCGCACAACGAGGACGGAAACACCATATATTTT.